This T cell receptor beta chain was profiled in a study of shared clonotypes between healthy human individuals. Naive CD8 cells lacked CD45RO and underwent positive selection for CCR7, leaving out terminally differentiated effector memory CD45RA+ cells. Donors were Caucasian adults residing in Nashville, Tennessee, USA. The V segment lost 2 bases and the J segment 3 bases; nucleotides outside the gene matches: 5. CDR1 is GTSNPN, CDR2 SVGIG, per germline (reference sequence). The CDR3 runs to 14 residues. Only in-frame clones appear in the TCRdb table, and some are missing; sequencing was by immunoSEQ multiplex PCR. The sample has 550,000 to 750,000 clones; just under 97% are singletons.

The sequence was obtained from a woman aged 30 to 39 in good health. The chain couples TRBV30 to TRBJ2-7, with 9 bases identical to TRBD1. Source material: naive CD8+ T cells sorted from blood. The CDR3 DNA reads TGTGCCTGGAGTACAGGGGGCGCGGGCTACGAGCAGTACTTC. It codes for CAWSTGGAGYEQYF.